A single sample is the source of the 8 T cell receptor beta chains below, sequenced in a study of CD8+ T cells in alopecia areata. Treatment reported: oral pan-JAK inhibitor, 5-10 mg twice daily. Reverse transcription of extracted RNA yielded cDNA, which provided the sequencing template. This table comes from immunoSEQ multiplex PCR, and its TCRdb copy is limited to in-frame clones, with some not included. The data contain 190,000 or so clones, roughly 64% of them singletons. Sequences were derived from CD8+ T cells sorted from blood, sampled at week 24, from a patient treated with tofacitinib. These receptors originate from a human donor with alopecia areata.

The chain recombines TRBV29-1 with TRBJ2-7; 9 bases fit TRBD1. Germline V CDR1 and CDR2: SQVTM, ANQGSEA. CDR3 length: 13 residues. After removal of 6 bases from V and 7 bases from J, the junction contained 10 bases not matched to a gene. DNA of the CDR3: TGCAGCGTGGAGTGGACAGGGGCTATGGAGCAGTACTTC. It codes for CSVEWTGAMEQYF.

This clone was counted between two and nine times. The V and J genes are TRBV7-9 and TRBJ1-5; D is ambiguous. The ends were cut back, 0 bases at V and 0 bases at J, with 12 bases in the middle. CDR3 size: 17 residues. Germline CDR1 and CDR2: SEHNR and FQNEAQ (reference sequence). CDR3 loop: CASSLANRLNSNQPQHF. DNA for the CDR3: TGTGCCAGCAGCTTAGCGAATCGGCTCAATAGCAATCAGCCCCAGCATTTT.

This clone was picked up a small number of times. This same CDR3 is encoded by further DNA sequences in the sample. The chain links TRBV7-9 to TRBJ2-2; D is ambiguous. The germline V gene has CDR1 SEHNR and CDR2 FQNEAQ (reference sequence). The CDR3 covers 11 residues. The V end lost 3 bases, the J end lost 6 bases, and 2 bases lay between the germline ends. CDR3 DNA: TGTGCCAGCAGCTTTCCCGGGGAGCTGTTTTTT. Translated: CASSFPGELFF.

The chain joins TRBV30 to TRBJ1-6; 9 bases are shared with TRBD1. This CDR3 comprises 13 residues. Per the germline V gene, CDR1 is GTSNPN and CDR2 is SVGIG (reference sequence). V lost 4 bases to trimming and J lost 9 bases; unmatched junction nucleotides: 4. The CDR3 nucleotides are TGTGCCTGGACCACAGGGGGCGGTTCACCCCTCCACTTT. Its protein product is CAWTTGGGSPLHF.

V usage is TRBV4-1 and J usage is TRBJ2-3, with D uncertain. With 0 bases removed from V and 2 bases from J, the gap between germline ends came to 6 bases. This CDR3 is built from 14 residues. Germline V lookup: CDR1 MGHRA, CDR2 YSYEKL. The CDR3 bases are TGCGCCAGCAGCCAAGATCACCACACAGATACGCAGTATTTT. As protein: CASSQDHHTDTQYF.

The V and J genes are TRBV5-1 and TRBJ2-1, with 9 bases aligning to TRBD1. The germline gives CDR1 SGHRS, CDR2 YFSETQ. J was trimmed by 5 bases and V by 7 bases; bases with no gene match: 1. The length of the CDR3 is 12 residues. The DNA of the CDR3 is TGCGCCAGCCGGGACAGGGACAATGAGCAGTTCTTC. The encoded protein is CASRDRDNEQFF.

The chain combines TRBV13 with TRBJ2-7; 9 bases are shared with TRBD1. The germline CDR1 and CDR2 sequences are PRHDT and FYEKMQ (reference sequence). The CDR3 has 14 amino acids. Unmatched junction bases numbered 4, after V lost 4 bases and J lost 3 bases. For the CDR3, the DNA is TGTGCCAGCAGCTCGGGGACAGGGAACTACGAGCAGTACTTC. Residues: CASSSGTGNYEQYF.

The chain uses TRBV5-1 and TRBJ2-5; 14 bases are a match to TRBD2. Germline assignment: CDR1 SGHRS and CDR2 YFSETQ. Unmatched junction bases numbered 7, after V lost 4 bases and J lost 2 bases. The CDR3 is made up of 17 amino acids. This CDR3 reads CASSLSGLAGGQETQYF. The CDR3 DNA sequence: TGCGCCAGCAGCCTTAGCGGACTAGCGGGGGGACAAGAGACCCAGTACTTC.